Listed here are 14 T cell receptor beta chains from one sample, sequenced in a study of blood T cell repertoires in COVID-19. TCRdb's copy holds only in-frame clones and misses some; the assay was immunoSEQ multiplex PCR. Counted here are 230,000 or so clones, approximately 92% occurring once; the ten biggest clones make up 4% to 5%. Sequenced input: peripheral blood. Receptor source: a middle-aged woman who had recovered from COVID-19.

The V gene is TRBV24-1, the J gene TRBJ1-5; D remains ambiguous. Trimming removed 5 bases at V and 5 bases at J, with 9 bases between. The CDR3 sequence is 13 residues long. The V gene's germline CDR1 is KGHDR and CDR2 SFDVKD. CDR3 nucleotide sequence: TGTGCCACCAGTGCGGACTATCATCAGCCCCAGCATTTT. This gives the protein CATSADYHQPQHF.

The V and J genes are TRBV10-1 and TRBJ1-2; possible D gene TRBD1, 5 bases. Germline CDR1 WNHNN, CDR2 SYGVQD (reference sequence). This CDR3 contains 14 residues. The V gene lost 6 bases and the J gene lost 6 bases, with 17 bases spanning the gap. The CDR3 reads CASSPGGEVDGYTF. CDR3 nucleotide sequence: TGCGCCAGCAGCCCTGGGGGGGAAGTTGATGGCTACACCTTC.

The CDR3 reads CASSMAGGVSNQPQHF. CDR3 bases: TGTGCCAGTAGTATGGCAGGGGGCGTTAGCAATCAGCCCCAGCATTTT. The chain employs TRBV19 and TRBJ1-5; 8 bases match TRBD1. Germline V gene lookup returns CDR1 LNHDA and CDR2 SQIVND (reference sequence). V trimming: 3 bases; J trimming: 0 bases; junction bases outside the gene matches: 4. The CDR3 contains 16 residues.

This chain uses TRBV7-2 with TRBJ1-4; unclear D gene. This CDR3 spans 14 amino acids. Between the trimmed V and J ends, which lost 3 bases and 4 bases, there was a span of 9 bases. Germline V CDR1 and CDR2: SGHTA, FQGNSA. CDR3 in DNA: TGTGCCAGCAGCTTCGGGAAATATAATGAAAAACTGTTTTTT. The encoded protein is CASSFGKYNEKLFF.

V is TRBV2 and J is TRBJ1-1; 9 bases fit TRBD1. CDR1 is SNHLY and CDR2 is FYNNEI in the germline V gene. The CDR3 loop spans 16 amino acids. The V and J ends lost 7 bases and 1 base, in that order; junction bases with no gene match: 10. The CDR3 is CASTPLTGQGNTEAFF. The CDR3 DNA follows: TGTGCCAGCACTCCTCTTACGGGACAGGGGAACACTGAAGCTTTCTTT.

This clone was seen only once. The chain is built from TRBV4-1 and TRBJ1-4; unclear D gene. The length of the CDR3 is 13 residues. Germline-derived CDR1 and CDR2 are MGHRA and YSYEKL. The V end lost 9 bases, the J end lost 1 base, and 9 bases lay between the germline ends. This CDR3 is CASTTETNEKLFF. The CDR3 nucleotides are TGCGCCAGTACAACAGAAACTAATGAAAAACTGTTTTTT.

The chain employs TRBV28 and TRBJ2-7; weak D call: TRBD2 (5 bases). CDR3 length equals 13 residues. CDR1 MDHEN and CDR2 SYDVKM come from the germline V gene. Trimming shortened V by 1 base and J by 7 bases, and 11 bases separated the two germline ends. In nucleotides, the CDR3 is TGTGCCAGCAGTTTATCGGCCAGAGGGGAGCAGTACTTC. Its translation: CASSLSARGEQYF.

The rearrangement links TRBV3-1 (or the pseudogene TRBV3-2) to TRBJ2-5; TRBD2 agrees at 9 bases. CDR1 and CDR2 from the germline V gene are LGHDT and YNNKEL (reference sequence). The ends lost 3 bases at V and 4 bases at J; junction bases unmatched: 21. The CDR3 has 20 amino acids. The CDR3 nucleotides read TGTGCCAGCAGCCATCCAATTACTAGCGGGCGAGGGGGGAGTCTAGAGACCCAGTACTTC. This sequence encodes CASSHPITSGRGGSLETQYF.

The genes are TRBV7-9 and TRBJ2-1, with D perhaps TRBD2 (6 bases). Trimming removed 3 bases from V and 9 bases from J, with 9 bases in between. The CDR3 length is 12 residues. Germline CDR1 and CDR2: SEHNR and FQNEAQ (reference sequence). The CDR3 protein is CASSLVRGEQFF. In DNA form, the CDR3 reads TGTGCCAGCAGCTTGGTGCGGGGTGAGCAGTTCTTC.

CDR3 sequence reads: CASSFSTGSYGYTF. The CDR3 DNA sequence: TGTGCCAGCAGTTTCTCCACAGGGTCCTATGGCTACACCTTC. V usage is TRBV27 and J usage is TRBJ1-2, with a possible D match to TRBD1 (6 bases). V gave up 3 bases and J gave up 4 bases, with 12 bases separating them. This CDR3 comprises 14 residues. CDR1 MNHEY and CDR2 SMNVEV come from the germline V gene (reference sequence).

The chain links TRBV5-1 to TRBJ2-7; unclear D gene. CDR3 size: 17 residues. V shed 0 bases and J shed 4 bases, with 20 bases lying between them. CDR1 is SGHRS and CDR2 is YFSETQ in the germline V gene. In DNA, the CDR3 is TGCGCCAGCAGCTTGGCCCCGGTACACCCAGGCTATTACGAGCAGTACTTC. This translates into CASSLAPVHPGYYEQYF.

V gene TRBV19 combines with J gene TRBJ1-1; D is unresolved. The V gene's germline CDR1 is LNHDA and CDR2 SQIVND (reference sequence). This CDR3 contains 13 residues. V dropped 3 bases and J dropped 7 bases, with 12 bases sitting between them. For the CDR3, the DNA is TGTGCCAGTAGTATTTACCCCGGGGTTGAAGCTTTCTTT. This encodes CASSIYPGVEAFF.

The V gene is TRBV2, the J gene TRBJ2-7, with 7 bases that match TRBD1. The CDR3 runs to 12 residues. Trimming cost V 6 bases and J 5 bases; bases outside gene matches: 4. CDR1 and CDR2 (germline): SNHLY, FYNNEI. The CDR3 is CASRQGIHEQYF. As DNA, the CDR3 is TGTGCCAGCAGACAGGGGATCCACGAGCAGTACTTC.

J is TRBJ1-1 and V is TRBV18; 10 bases align to TRBD1. Germline V lookup: CDR1 KGHSH, CDR2 LQKENI. Losses at the gene ends were 1 base for V and 11 bases for J; bases not matched to a gene: 16. The CDR3 has 17 amino acids. This CDR3 is CASSPQGPGQGILVAFF. The CDR3 nucleotides are TGTGCCAGCTCACCACAAGGTCCGGGACAGGGGATCCTCGTTGCTTTCTTT.